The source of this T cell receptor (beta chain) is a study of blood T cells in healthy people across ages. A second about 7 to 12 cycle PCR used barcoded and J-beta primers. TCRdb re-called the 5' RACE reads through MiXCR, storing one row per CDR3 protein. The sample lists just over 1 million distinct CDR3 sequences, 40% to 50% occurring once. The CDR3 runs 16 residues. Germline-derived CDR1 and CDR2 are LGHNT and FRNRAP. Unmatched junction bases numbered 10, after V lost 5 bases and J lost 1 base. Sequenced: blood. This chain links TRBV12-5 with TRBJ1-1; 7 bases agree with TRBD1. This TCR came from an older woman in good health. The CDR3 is CASGPSRQGQNTEAFF. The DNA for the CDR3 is TGTGCTAGTGGTCCAAGCCGACAGGGCCAGAACACTGAAGCTTTCTTT.